A single sample gave rise to the 32 T cell receptor beta chains below, sequenced in a study of cytomegalovirus exposure and HLA in healthy donors. The PCR had 60 Vbeta and 13 Jbeta primers. The protocol was immunoSEQ multiplex PCR, while the TCRdb copy is restricted to in-frame clones and leaves out a portion. The table lists around 120,000 clones, about 80% of them singletons. Sequences were obtained from PBMCs. The receptors come from a man aged 60 to 75 in good health and CMV-seropositive.

In this sample, this clone turned up a few times. The chain recombines TRBV28 with TRBJ2-5; tentatively, D is TRBD2 (6 bases). The CDR3 is made up of 18 amino acids. Germline CDR1 MDHEN, CDR2 SYDVKM. V was pared by 6 bases and J by 9 bases, with 32 bases between. The CDR3 DNA is TGTGCCAGCAGCCCCCCCTGGGACTCCATAGGGCTCCCGCGGGCCCAGTACTTC. It is translated as CASSPPWDSIGLPRAQYF.

This chain uses TRBV7-2 with TRBJ1-5; no clear D gene. CDR3 size: 15 residues. Trimming removed 0 bases at V and 7 bases at J, with 13 bases between. CDR1 and CDR2 (germline): SGHTA, FQGNSA. The CDR3 DNA reads as TGTGCCAGCAGCTTAGCCGGCAATATGGGCCAGCCCCAGCATTTT. It yields the protein CASSLAGNMGQPQHF.

The chain combines TRBV5-1 with TRBJ2-2, with a possible D match to TRBD2 (5 bases). CDR3 length: 14 amino acids. V was trimmed by 4 bases and J by 4 bases, leaving 11 bases between them. Per the germline V gene, CDR1 is SGHRS and CDR2 is YFSETQ. CDR3 sequence reads: CASSPQEVTGELFF. CDR3 coding DNA: TGCGCCAGCAGCCCCCAGGAGGTCACCGGGGAGCTGTTTTTT.

The chain couples TRBV18 to TRBJ2-2; TRBD2 is a possible D gene (7 bases). Deletions cut 5 bases from V and 0 bases from J, with 13 bases between. The CDR3 loop spans 16 amino acids. Germline CDR1 is KGHSH and CDR2 is LQKENI. The CDR3 loop reads CASSARGGSNTGELFF. DNA of the CDR3: TGTGCCAGCTCAGCCAGGGGAGGGTCGAACACCGGGGAGCTGTTTTTT.

CDR3 protein: CASSRGLRQETQYF. CDR3 bases: TGTGCCAGCAGCCGAGGACTTCGCCAAGAGACCCAGTACTTC. The chain employs TRBV5-8 and TRBJ2-5; D is perhaps TRBD2 (5 bases). Germline CDR1 is SGHTS and CDR2 is YDEGEE. CDR3 length: 14 amino acids. The V gene lost 4 bases and the J gene lost 1 base, with 11 bases spanning the gap.

The rearrangement uses TRBV27 and TRBJ2-7; 11 positions match TRBD2. V shed 5 bases and J 0 bases; nucleotides not matched to a gene: 3. This CDR3 is built from 15 residues. Germline V gene lookup returns CDR1 MNHEY and CDR2 SMNVEV (reference sequence). The CDR3 spells CASSATSGDSYEQYF. For the CDR3, the DNA is TGTGCCAGCAGTGCGACTAGCGGGGACTCCTACGAGCAGTACTTC.

This clone was counted between two and nine times. The rearrangement uses TRBV28 and TRBJ1-5; tentatively, D is TRBD1 (5 bases). The CDR3 sequence is 15 residues long. Germline lookup yields CDR1 MDHEN and CDR2 SYDVKM. The V end lost 2 bases, the J end lost 0 bases, and 8 bases lay between the germline ends. The CDR3 nucleotides are TGTGCCAGCAGTTTAGTCACAGGTAGCAATCAGCCCCAGCATTTT. Its protein is CASSLVTGSNQPQHF. The full variable domain, rest sourced from reference TRBV28 and TRBJ1-5, is DVKVTQSSRYLVKRTGEKVFLECVQDMDHENMFWYRQDPGLGLRLIYFSYDVKMKEKGDIPEGYSVSREKKERFSLILESASTNQTSMYLCASSLVTGSNQPQHFGDGTRLSIL.

This clone was counted a single time. The V gene is TRBV27, the J gene TRBJ2-7, with 9 bases aligning to TRBD2. V shed 3 bases and J 2 bases; nucleotides not matched to a gene: 8. CDR3 length: 16 amino acids. The germline V gene encodes CDR1 MNHEY and CDR2 SMNVEV (reference sequence). CDR3: CASSFGRGGRPYEQYF. CDR3 in DNA: TGTGCCAGCAGTTTTGGGCGGGGGGGTCGTCCCTACGAGCAGTACTTC.

This clone came up a few times. Sequence at one end of the junction differs from germline and may be a read error. Other DNA sequences in the same sample also yield this CDR3. The CDR3 bases are TGTGCCAGCAGCCAACAGGGGAACTATGGCTACACCTTC. This encodes CASSQQGNYGYTF. The genes are TRBV5-1 and TRBJ1-2; 7 bases fit TRBD1. Per the germline V gene, CDR1 is SGHRS and CDR2 is YFSETQ. The CDR3 spans 13 residues.

This clone was found a few times. The chain carries TRBV5-4 and TRBJ2-2; TRBD1 matches at 9 bases. The CDR3 loop spans 16 amino acids. Germline-derived CDR1 and CDR2 are SGHNT and YYREEE (reference sequence). V gave up 4 bases and J gave up 2 bases; unmatched junction bases: 6. The CDR3 sequence is CASSPPGQGNTGELFF. CDR3 bases: TGTGCCAGCAGCCCCCCGGGACAGGGTAACACCGGGGAGCTGTTTTTT.

The chain is built from TRBV30 and TRBJ1-5; 9 nucleotides line up with TRBD1. Germline-derived CDR1 and CDR2 are GTSNPN and SVGIG (reference sequence). CDR3 length: 16 residues. V lost 2 bases and J lost 4; bases outside the gene matches: 9. This CDR3 reads CAWSRTGTGINQPQHF. The CDR3 DNA follows: TGTGCCTGGAGTCGTACTGGGACAGGGATTAATCAGCCCCAGCATTTT. Drawing the rest from reference TRBV30 and TRBJ1-5, the complete variable domain is SQTIHQWPATLVQPVGSPLSLECTVEGTSNPNLYWYRQAAGRGLQLLFYSVGIGQISSEVPQNLSASRPQDRQFILSSKKLLLSDSGFYLCAWSRTGTGINQPQHFGDGTRLSIL.

This rearrangement joins TRBV18 to TRBJ2-1, with D possibly matching TRBD1 (6 bases). V lost 3 bases, J lost 4 bases, and 10 bases lay in between. The CDR3 contains 14 residues. Per germline, CDR1 KGHSH and CDR2 LQKENI. The CDR3 region is CASSPRDKYNEQFF. CDR3 in DNA: TGTGCCAGCTCACCCCGGGACAAGTACAATGAGCAGTTCTTC.

The chain couples TRBV30 to TRBJ1-4; 8 nucleotides line up with TRBD1. The CDR3 is 13 residues long. Germline-derived CDR1 and CDR2 are GTSNPN and SVGIG (reference sequence). V gave up 5 bases and J gave up 3 bases; unmatched junction bases: 2. The CDR3 nucleotides read TGTGCCTGGCGGACAGGGCCTAATGAAAAACTGTTTTTT. Its protein product is CAWRTGPNEKLFF.

This clone was recorded only once. The chain combines TRBV30 with TRBJ1-2; D might be TRBD1 (5 bases). Germline V lookup: CDR1 GTSNPN, CDR2 SVGIG (reference sequence). The ends were cut back, 6 bases at V and 7 bases at J, with 21 bases in the middle. CDR3 length: 14 residues. The CDR3 region has the DNA TGTGCCTGCACCCAAGGCAGGGCTAGGGGTGGCTACACCTTC. It specifies CACTQGRARGGYTF.

The chain combines TRBV27 with TRBJ2-1; possibly TRBD2 for D (6 bases). This CDR3 spans 13 amino acids. Trimming removed 3 bases from V and 9 bases from J, with 12 bases in between. Germline CDR1 and CDR2: MNHEY and SMNVEV (reference sequence). CDR3 in amino acids: CASSFTLAGEQFF. In DNA form, the CDR3 reads TGTGCCAGCAGTTTTACACTAGCCGGTGAGCAGTTCTTC.

J is TRBJ2-3 and V is TRBV19; the match to TRBD2 covers 9 bases. This CDR3 has 17 residues. The J segment lost 1 base and the V segment lost 3 bases, leaving 8 bases of the junction unmatched. Germline-derived CDR1 and CDR2 are LNHDA and SQIVND (reference sequence). Here the CDR3 DNA reads TGTGCCAGTAGTATTCGCTTATTAGCGGGGGGCACAGATACGCAGTATTTT. As protein: CASSIRLLAGGTDTQYF. Combining the CDR3 with reference TRBV19 and TRBJ2-3 gives the whole variable domain DGGITQSPKYLFRKEGQNVTLSCEQNLNHDAMYWYRQDPGQGLRLIYYSQIVNDFQKGDIAEGYSVSREKKESFPLTVTSAQKNPTAFYLCASSIRLLAGGTDTQYFGPGTRLTVL.

The V gene is TRBV5-4, the J gene TRBJ1-2; 8 nucleotides line up with TRBD1. Germline assignment: CDR1 SGHNT and CDR2 YYREEE (reference sequence). The CDR3 runs 19 residues. V dropped 2 bases and J dropped 0; count of bases not matched to a gene: 15. The CDR3 protein is CASSLPYGQGHTTNYGYTF. CDR3 DNA: TGTGCCAGCAGCTTACCCTATGGACAGGGCCATACGACTAACTATGGCTACACCTTC. Combining the CDR3 with reference TRBV5-4 and TRBJ1-2 gives the whole variable domain ETGVTQSPTHLIKTRGQQVTLRCSSQSGHNTVSWYQQALGQGPQFIFQYYREEENGRGNFPPRFSGLQFPNYSSELNVNALELDDSALYLCASSLPYGQGHTTNYGYTFGSGTRLTVV.

The rearrangement joins TRBV7-9 to TRBJ1-1; D gene unclear. The CDR3 has 15 residues. CDR1 and CDR2 (germline): SEHNR, FQNEAQ (reference sequence). Trimming stripped 2 bases from V and 4 bases from J, with 14 bases between. The CDR3 DNA reads as TGTGCCAGCAGCTTACAGGCAGAACTGGGCACTGAAGCTTTCTTT. Translated: CASSLQAELGTEAFF. Full variable domain (remainder filled in from reference TRBV7-9 and TRBJ1-1): DTGVSQNPRHKITKRGQNVTFRCDPISEHNRLYWYRQTLGQGPEFLTYFQNEAQLEKSRLLSDRFSAERPKGSFSTLEIQRTEQGDSAMYLCASSLQAELGTEAFFGQGTRLTVV.

This chain connects TRBV7-7 to TRBJ2-5; 7 positions agree with TRBD1. The V gene's germline CDR1 is SSHAT and CDR2 FNYEAQ (reference sequence). This CDR3 region has 15 residues. J gave up 0 bases and V 5 bases, and 6 bases lay outside the gene matches. The CDR3 sequence: CASSARQGNQETQYF. DNA for the CDR3: TGTGCCAGCAGCGCCAGACAGGGTAACCAAGAGACCCAGTACTTC.

The chain uses TRBV5-1 and TRBJ1-2; D gene uncertain. Trimming removed 0 bases from V and 1 base from J, with 13 bases in between. There are 16 residues in the CDR3. The germline gives CDR1 SGHRS, CDR2 YFSETQ. The CDR3 loop is CASSLGWSPSNYGYTF. CDR3 nucleotide sequence: TGCGCCAGCAGCTTGGGTTGGAGCCCCAGTAACTATGGCTACACCTTC.

This clone was counted ten times or more. The chain combines TRBV5-4 with TRBJ1-2; 8 bases map to TRBD1. Germline V gene data show CDR1 as SGHNT and CDR2 as YYREEE (reference sequence). V was pared by 2 bases and J by 2 bases, with 8 bases of the junction left unmatched. This CDR3 spans 16 amino acids. The CDR3 DNA is TGTGCCAGCAGCTTAACAGGGGGAATCCGCAACTATGGCTACACCTTC. Residues: CASSLTGGIRNYGYTF.

This chain uses TRBV29-1 with TRBJ1-1; D possibly corresponds to TRBD1 (6 bases). V lost 7 bases, J lost 1 base, and 13 bases lay in between. The CDR3 contains 13 residues. The germline CDR1 and CDR2 sequences are SQVTM and ANQGSEA. CDR3 amino acids: CSALTQGNTEAFF. CDR3 nucleotide sequence: TGCAGCGCGTTAACACAGGGGAACACTGAAGCTTTCTTT.

This clone showed up many times. The CDR3 region is CASSLSGASYEQYF. The CDR3 coding sequence is TGCGCCAGCAGCCTTTCCGGTGCCTCCTACGAGCAGTACTTC. The chain carries TRBV4-1 and TRBJ2-7; D remains ambiguous. V lost 4 bases, J lost 0 bases, and 10 bases lay in between. This CDR3 spans 14 amino acids. Germline V lookup: CDR1 MGHRA, CDR2 YSYEKL.

This sequence joins TRBV6-1 and TRBJ1-2; D possibly corresponds to TRBD1 (5 bases). The CDR3 extends over 14 amino acids. Germline V gene data show CDR1 as MNHNS and CDR2 as SASEGT. V was clipped by 9 bases and J by 1 base, with 15 bases between them. As DNA, the CDR3 is TGTGCCAGTCGTCCAGGGCCCGATAACTATGGCTACACCTTC. Protein product: CASRPGPDNYGYTF.

This rearrangement joins TRBV5-4 to TRBJ2-5, with a tentative D call TRBD1 (5 bases). Trimming removed 0 bases at V and 5 bases at J, with 11 bases between. Germline V gene data show CDR1 as SGHNT and CDR2 as YYREEE (reference sequence). This CDR3 has 14 residues. CDR3 protein: CASSLEGVWETQYF. The CDR3 DNA follows: TGTGCCAGCAGCTTGGAAGGGGTCTGGGAGACCCAGTACTTC.

A single count supports this clone. The V and J genes are TRBV5-1 and TRBJ2-5; possibly TRBD1 for D (6 bases). This CDR3 is 15 amino acids long. The V gene lost 1 base and the J gene lost 0 bases, with 10 bases spanning the gap. Germline CDR1 reads SGHRS; CDR2 reads YFSETQ. As DNA, the CDR3 is TGCGCCAGCAGCTTGAACGGACAGTACCAAGAGACCCAGTACTTC. Translation: CASSLNGQYQETQYF.

The chain combines TRBV2 with TRBJ2-2; 9 nucleotides line up with TRBD1. V shed 6 bases and J 6 bases; nucleotides not matched to a gene: 5. This CDR3 comprises 14 residues. Per germline, CDR1 SNHLY and CDR2 FYNNEI. The CDR3 region is CASRRGQGPGELFF. The DNA of the CDR3 is TGTGCCAGCAGGAGGGGACAGGGTCCCGGGGAGCTGTTTTTT.

The V and J genes are TRBV7-3 and TRBJ1-6, with D maybe TRBD1 (5 bases). Germline lookup yields CDR1 SGHTA and CDR2 FQGTGA. This CDR3 has 17 residues. Trimming removed 5 bases from V and 5 bases from J, with 19 bases in between. Here the CDR3 reads CASSLNSRQSHNSPLHF. CDR3 coding DNA: TGTGCCAGCAGCCTAAATTCTCGACAGTCCCATAATTCACCCCTCCACTTT.

The chain couples TRBV28 to TRBJ2-4; D call uncertain. This CDR3 has 14 residues. CDR1 and CDR2 (germline): MDHEN, SYDVKM. V was shortened by 3 bases and J by 3 bases, with 9 bases between the two germline ends. CDR3 in amino acids: CASSLTQGKNIQYF. CDR3 sequence (DNA): TGTGCCAGCAGTTTGACACAAGGCAAAAACATTCAGTACTTC. The full variable domain, with the rest looked up from reference TRBV28 and TRBJ2-4, is DVKVTQSSRYLVKRTGEKVFLECVQDMDHENMFWYRQDPGLGLRLIYFSYDVKMKEKGDIPEGYSVSREKKERFSLILESASTNQTSMYLCASSLTQGKNIQYFGAGTRLSVL.

This sequence joins TRBV10-2 and TRBJ2-7; 9 positions agree with TRBD1. V lost 4 bases and J lost 2; bases outside the gene matches: 6. The V gene's germline CDR1 is WSHSY and CDR2 SAAADI. This CDR3 comprises 15 residues. CDR3 residues: CASSVGGQGTYEQYF. Here the CDR3 DNA reads TGCGCCAGCAGTGTTGGGGGACAGGGTACCTACGAGCAGTACTTC.

In DNA, the CDR3 is TGCGCCAGCAGCTCAGGACAGCCTTCTAACTATGGCTACACCTTC. It translates to CASSSGQPSNYGYTF. The gene calls are TRBV5-1 and TRBJ1-2; weak D call: TRBD1 (6 bases). Trimming left V 3 bases short and J 0 bases short, with 12 bases between. The germline gives CDR1 SGHRS, CDR2 YFSETQ. The CDR3 has 15 residues.

This chain connects TRBV5-1 to TRBJ2-3, with 7 bases identical to TRBD2. V dropped 4 bases and J dropped 7; count of bases not matched to a gene: 15. Per germline, CDR1 SGHRS and CDR2 YFSETQ. CDR3 length equals 16 residues. The DNA for the CDR3 is TGCGCCAGCAGCGCGGACGTAATGACTAGCAGAAATACGCAGTATTTT. Residues: CASSADVMTSRNTQYF.